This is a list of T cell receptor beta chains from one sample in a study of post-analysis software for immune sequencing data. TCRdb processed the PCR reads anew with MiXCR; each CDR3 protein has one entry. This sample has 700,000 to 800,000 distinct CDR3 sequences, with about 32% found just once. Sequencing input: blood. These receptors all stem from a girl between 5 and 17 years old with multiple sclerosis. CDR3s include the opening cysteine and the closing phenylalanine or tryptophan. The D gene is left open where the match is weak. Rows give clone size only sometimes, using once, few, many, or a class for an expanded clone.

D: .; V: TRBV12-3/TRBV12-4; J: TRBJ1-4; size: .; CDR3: CASSLRPSAEKLFF; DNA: TGTGCCAGCAGTTTGCGGCCCTCAGCGGAAAAACTGTTTTTT
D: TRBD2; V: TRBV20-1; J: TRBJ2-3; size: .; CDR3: CSARVAGAKDTQYF; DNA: TGCAGTGCTAGAGTTGCGGGAGCGAAAGATACGCAGTATTTT
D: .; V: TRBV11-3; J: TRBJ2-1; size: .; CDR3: CASSLEPGGLGNEQFF; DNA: TGTGCCAGCAGCTTAGAGCCCGGAGGGCTGGGCAATGAGCAGTTCTTC
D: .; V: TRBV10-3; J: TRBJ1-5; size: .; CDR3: CAISDLSVGNQPQHF; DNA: TGTGCCATCAGTGACCTATCCGTGGGCAATCAGCCCCAGCATTTT
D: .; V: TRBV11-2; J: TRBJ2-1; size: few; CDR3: CASSLAPLTSSYNEQFF; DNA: TGTGCCAGCAGCTTAGCCCCTTTGACTAGCTCCTACAATGAGCAGTTCTTC
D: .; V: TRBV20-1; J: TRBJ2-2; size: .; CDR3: CSASTRVPGELFF; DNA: TGCAGTGCGTCCACCAGGGTCCCCGGGGAGCTGTTTTTT
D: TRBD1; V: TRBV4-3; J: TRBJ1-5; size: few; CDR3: CASSQKIAGTGDQPQHF; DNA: TGCGCCAGCAGCCAAAAGATAGCCGGGACAGGGGACCAGCCCCAGCATTTT
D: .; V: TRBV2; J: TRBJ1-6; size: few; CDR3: CASSEAGGPNSPLHF; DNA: TGTGCCAGCAGTGAAGCGGGGGGCCCCAATTCACCCCTCCACTTT
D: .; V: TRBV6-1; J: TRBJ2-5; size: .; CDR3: CASSAGWETQYF; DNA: TGTGCCAGCAGTGCGGGGTGGGAGACCCAGTACTTC
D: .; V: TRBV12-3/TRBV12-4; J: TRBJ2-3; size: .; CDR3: CASSPPGLITDTQYF; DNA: TGTGCCAGCAGCCCACCGGGGCTAATCACAGATACGCAGTATTTT
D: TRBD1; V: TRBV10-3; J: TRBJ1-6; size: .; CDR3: CAISEGTGVHSPLHF; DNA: TGTGCCATCAGTGAGGGGACAGGGGTACACTCACCCCTCCACTTT
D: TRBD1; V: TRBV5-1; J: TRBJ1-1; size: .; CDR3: CASSYRQGGGNTEAFF; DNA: TGCGCCAGCAGCTATCGTCAGGGGGGGGGGAACACTGAAGCTTTCTTT
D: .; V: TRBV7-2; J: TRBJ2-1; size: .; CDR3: CASRRGTTSYNEQFF; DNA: TGTGCCAGCCGGAGGGGGACTACCTCCTACAATGAGCAGTTCTTC
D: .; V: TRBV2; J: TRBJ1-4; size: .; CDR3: CASSHTYQDEKLFF; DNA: TGTGCCAGCAGTCACACATACCAGGACGAAAAACTGTTTTTT
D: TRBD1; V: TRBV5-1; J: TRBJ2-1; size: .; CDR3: CASSGTGSNEQFF; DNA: TGCGCCAGCAGTGGGACAGGGAGCAATGAGCAGTTCTTC
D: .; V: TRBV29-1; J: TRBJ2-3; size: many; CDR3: CSVEVSRGARDTQYF; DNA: TGCAGCGTTGAAGTGTCCAGGGGGGCCCGTGATACGCAGTATTTT
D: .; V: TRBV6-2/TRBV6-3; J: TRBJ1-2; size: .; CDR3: CASRRRDRSYGYTF; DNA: TGTGCCAGCAGGAGACGCGACAGGTCCTATGGCTACACCTTC
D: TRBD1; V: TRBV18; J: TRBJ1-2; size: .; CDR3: CASSPPTGRGYGYTF; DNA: TGTGCCAGCTCACCGCCGACAGGGAGGGGCTATGGCTACACCTTC